Shown below are 10 T cell receptor beta chains from a single sample sequenced in a study of cytomegalovirus exposure and HLA in healthy donors. Profiling relied on immunoSEQ multiplex PCR, and the TCRdb table lists in-frame clones only, not all of them. The sample shows about 360,000 clones, 75% to 90% of them seen only once. The sample taken for sequencing was PBMCs. The origin of the receptors is a woman under 30 in good health and CMV-seronegative.

The chain joins TRBV27 to TRBJ2-5, with TRBD2 matching over 12 bases. V lost 6 bases, J lost 1 base, and 12 bases stayed unmatched. Germline assignment: CDR1 MNHEY and CDR2 SMNVEV (reference sequence). The CDR3 spans 18 residues. CDR3 coding DNA: TGTGCCAGCAGCCCTCGACTAGCGGGGGCGCGACTCCAAGAGACCCAGTACTTC. This codes for CASSPRLAGARLQETQYF.

CDR3 sequence: CASSVGDRPYQETQYF. CDR3 nucleotide sequence: TGTGCCAGTAGCGTAGGGGACAGACCGTACCAAGAGACCCAGTACTTC. The chain joins TRBV19 to TRBJ2-5; 7 positions match TRBD1. The V gene's germline CDR1 is LNHDA and CDR2 SQIVND (reference sequence). V shed 6 bases, J shed 0 bases, and the junction held 10 bases outside the gene matches. This CDR3 contains 16 residues.

The chain joins TRBV5-4 to TRBJ2-7; 10 bases agree with TRBD1. The CDR3 has 15 residues. The germline V gene has CDR1 SGHNT and CDR2 YYREEE (reference sequence). V shed 1 base and J 4 bases; nucleotides not matched to a gene: 5. CDR3 protein: CASSLPGQGSYEQYF. CDR3 in DNA: TGTGCCAGCAGCTTGCCGGGACAGGGGAGTTACGAGCAGTACTTC.

The chain carries TRBV6-1 and TRBJ1-2, with D unclear. This CDR3 region has 16 residues. CDR1 and CDR2 from the germline V gene are MNHNS and SASEGT. Trimming removed 1 base from V and 0 bases from J, with 12 bases in between. This chain's CDR3 is CASSEEAGLSNYGYTF. In nucleotides, the CDR3 is TGTGCCAGCAGTGAAGAGGCAGGCCTTTCTAACTATGGCTACACCTTC.

The chain uses TRBV28 and TRBJ2-3; 9 bases are a match to TRBD2. From germline, CDR1 is MDHEN and CDR2 SYDVKM. Losses at the gene ends were 3 bases for V and 3 bases for J; bases not matched to a gene: 19. The CDR3 sequence is 20 residues long. Here the CDR3 reads CASSFQSSIGLAGTTDTQYF. CDR3 sequence (DNA): TGTGCCAGCAGTTTTCAAAGTTCCATAGGGCTAGCGGGGACTACAGATACGCAGTATTTT.

The genes are TRBV27 and TRBJ1-4; the D gene is possibly TRBD1 (5 bases). Trimming cost V 6 bases and J 3 bases, with 11 bases left between them. Germline-derived CDR1 and CDR2 are MNHEY and SMNVEV (reference sequence). This CDR3 region has 14 residues. CDR3 sequence: CASSLWGANEKLFF. CDR3 DNA: TGTGCCAGCAGCCTCTGGGGGGCTAATGAAAAACTGTTTTTT.

This clone was seen once. The genes are TRBV6-1 and TRBJ1-5, with D unresolved. In germline, CDR1 is MNHNS, CDR2 SASEGT. V dropped 4 bases and J dropped 5 bases, with 15 bases sitting between them. The CDR3 consists of 15 residues. The CDR3: CASSGSRGIYQPQHF. In DNA, the CDR3 is TGTGCCAGCAGTGGAAGTAGAGGGATTTATCAGCCCCAGCATTTT.

The chain combines TRBV28 with TRBJ1-2; 9 bases match TRBD1. J was trimmed by 2 bases and V by 4 bases; bases with no gene match: 11. This CDR3 is 17 amino acids long. Germline assignment: CDR1 MDHEN and CDR2 SYDVKM. The CDR3 nucleotides are TGTGCCAGCAGTTCAAGCCCCGGGACAGGGAACAACTATGGCTACACCTTC. It is translated as CASSSSPGTGNNYGYTF.

J is TRBJ2-7 and V is TRBV11-2; possibly TRBD1 for D (6 bases). Trimming took 4 bases from V and 2 from J, leaving 15 bases between them. This CDR3 contains 15 residues. Germline-derived CDR1 and CDR2 are SGHAT and FQNNGV. CDR3 region: CASSSGTHYTYEQYF. For the CDR3, the DNA is TGTGCCAGCAGCTCCGGGACACACTATACCTACGAGCAGTACTTC.

The genes are TRBV13 and TRBJ2-3; a weak D match, TRBD2 (6 bases). The CDR3 is 14 amino acids. Germline V CDR1 and CDR2: PRHDT, FYEKMQ (reference sequence). With 0 bases removed from V and 6 bases from J, the gap between germline ends came to 10 bases. Here the CDR3 DNA reads TGTGCCAGCAGCTTAGGAGACGCGGGGGATACGCAGTATTTT. Translating gives CASSLGDAGDTQYF.